What follows are 8 T cell receptor beta chains derived from one specimen sequenced in a study of blood T cell repertoires in COVID-19. Clones were sequenced by immunoSEQ multiplex PCR, and TCRdb holds only the in-frame ones, with some missing. The sample shows 43,000 or so clones, 86% of them seen only once. Sequencing used peripheral blood. These receptor sequences come from a man aged 55 to 69 with active COVID-19.

The V and J genes are TRBV5-6 and TRBJ1-5, with 7 bases that match TRBD1. Germline V gene sequence: CDR1 SGHDT, CDR2 YYEEEE. With 1 base clipped from V and 5 bases from J, the junction kept 6 bases outside the gene matches. The CDR3 spans 15 residues. The CDR3 DNA reads TGTGCCAGCAGCTTGTTGGAGGGGGCCCATCAGCCCCAGCATTTT. This encodes CASSLLEGAHQPQHF.

The V call is TRBV6-5, the J call TRBJ1-1, with D possibly TRBD1 on 6 matching bases. The CDR3 has 13 amino acids. Germline-derived CDR1 and CDR2 are MNHEY and SVGAGI. V lost 4 bases and J lost 1, with 7 bases in between. CDR3 nucleotide sequence: TGTGCCAGCAGTTTGGGACAGAACACTGAAGCTTTCTTT. Its translation: CASSLGQNTEAFF.

V usage is TRBV7-9 and J usage is TRBJ1-6; a possible D gene is TRBD1 (6 bases). Trimming took off 1 base at V and 14 bases at J, with 12 bases between the two ends. The CDR3 runs to 13 residues. Germline lookup yields CDR1 SEHNR and CDR2 FQNEAQ (reference sequence). DNA of the CDR3: TGTGCCAGCAGCTTAGGACAGGCCGGCACCCTCCACTTT. It encodes CASSLGQAGTLHF.

The chain is built from TRBV28 and TRBJ1-1; TRBD1 agrees at 8 bases. Trimming took 8 bases from V and 6 from J; bases not matched to a gene: 8. The CDR3 runs 13 residues. Germline V CDR1 and CDR2: MDHEN, SYDVKM. The DNA for the CDR3 is TGTGCCAGCGGAGGACAGGGATATTCTGAAGCTTTCTTT. This translates into CASGGQGYSEAFF. Complete variable domain (other parts from reference TRBV28 and TRBJ1-1): DVKVTQSSRYLVKRTGEKVFLECVQDMDHENMFWYRQDPGLGLRLIYFSYDVKMKEKGDIPEGYSVSREKKERFSLILESASTNQTSMYLCASGGQGYSEAFFGQGTRLTVV.

V is TRBV18 and J is TRBJ2-7, with TRBD2 matching 10 bases. Trimming removed 1 base from V and 4 bases from J; junction bases left unmatched: 7. The CDR3 contains 16 residues. Germline assignment: CDR1 KGHSH and CDR2 LQKENI. CDR3: CASSPQPSGSSYEQYF. CDR3 nucleotides: TGTGCCAGCTCACCACAACCTAGCGGGAGTTCGTACGAGCAGTACTTC.

In its sample, this clone was seen once. The same CDR3 is also encoded by other DNA sequences in this sample. The rearrangement links TRBV7-3 to TRBJ2-1; D might be TRBD1 (6 bases). Between the trimmed V and J ends, which lost 2 bases and 6 bases, there was a span of 14 bases. The CDR3 has 15 residues. CDR1 and CDR2 (germline): SGHTA, FQGTGA. CDR3 DNA: TGTGCCAGCAGCTTAGGCCAGGGGACGGGCAATGAGCAGTTCTTC. Protein sequence: CASSLGQGTGNEQFF.

This chain joins TRBV3-1 (or the pseudogene TRBV3-2) and TRBJ1-6; D gene ambiguous. Trimming stripped 1 base from V and 10 bases from J, with 5 bases between. Germline V gene data show CDR1 as LGHDT and CDR2 as YNNKEL (reference sequence). This CDR3 region has 12 residues. The CDR3 DNA follows: TGTGCCAGCAGCCAAGGGGAGTCACCCCTCCACTTT. It encodes CASSQGESPLHF.

The rearrangement joins TRBV7-9 to TRBJ1-1, with a tentative D call TRBD1 (5 bases). From germline, CDR1 is SEHNR and CDR2 FQNEAQ (reference sequence). The V end was cut by 2 bases, the J end by 5 bases, with 9 bases between. This CDR3 has 13 amino acids. As DNA, the CDR3 is TGTGCCAGCAGCTTACAGGGTGGAACTGAAGCTTTCTTT. This gives the protein CASSLQGGTEAFF. Looking up the rest from reference TRBV7-9 and TRBJ1-1 gives the full variable domain: DTGVSQNPRHKITKRGQNVTFRCDPISEHNRLYWYRQTLGQGPEFLTYFQNEAQLEKSRLLSDRFSAERPKGSFSTLEIQRTEQGDSAMYLCASSLQGGTEAFFGQGTRLTVV.